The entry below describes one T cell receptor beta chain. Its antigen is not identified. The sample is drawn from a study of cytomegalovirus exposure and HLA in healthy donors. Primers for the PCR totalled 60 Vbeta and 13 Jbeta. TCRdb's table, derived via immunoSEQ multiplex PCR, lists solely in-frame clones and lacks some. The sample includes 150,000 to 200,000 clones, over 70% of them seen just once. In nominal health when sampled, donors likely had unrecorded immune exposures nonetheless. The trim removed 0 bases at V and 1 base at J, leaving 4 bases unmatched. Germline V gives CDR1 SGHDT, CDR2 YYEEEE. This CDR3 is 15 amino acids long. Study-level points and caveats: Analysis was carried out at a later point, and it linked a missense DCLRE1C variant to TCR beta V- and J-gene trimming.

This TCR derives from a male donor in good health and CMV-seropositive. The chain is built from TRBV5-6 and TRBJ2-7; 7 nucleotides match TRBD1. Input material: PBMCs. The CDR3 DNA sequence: TGTGCCAGCAGCTTGGGAGGACAGGAATCCTACGAGCAGTACTTC. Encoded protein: CASSLGGQESYEQYF.